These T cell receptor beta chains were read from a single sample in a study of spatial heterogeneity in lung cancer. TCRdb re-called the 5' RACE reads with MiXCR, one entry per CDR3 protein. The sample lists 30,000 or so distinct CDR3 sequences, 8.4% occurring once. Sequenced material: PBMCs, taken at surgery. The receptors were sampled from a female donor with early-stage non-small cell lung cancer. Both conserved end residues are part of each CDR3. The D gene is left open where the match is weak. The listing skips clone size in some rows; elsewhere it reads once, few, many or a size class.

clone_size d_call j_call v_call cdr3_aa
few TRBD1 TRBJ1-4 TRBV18 CASSPNSSGGEKLFF
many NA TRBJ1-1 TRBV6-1 CASSEGGASGTEAFF
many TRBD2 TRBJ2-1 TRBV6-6 CASTGLAGYNEQFF
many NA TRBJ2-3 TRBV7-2 CASSWRIFTDTQYF
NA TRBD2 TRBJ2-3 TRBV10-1 CASSDRPGLAGGTDTQYF
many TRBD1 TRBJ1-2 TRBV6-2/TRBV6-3 CASSAGTGGFGYTF
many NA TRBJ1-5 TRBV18 CASSPSRGNQPQHF
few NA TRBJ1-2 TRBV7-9 CASSLDLRKGHGYTF
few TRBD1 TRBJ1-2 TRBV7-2 CASSQGQYYGYTF
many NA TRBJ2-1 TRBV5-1 CASSLGGPGNEQFF
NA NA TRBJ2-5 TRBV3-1 CASLPLGGREETQYF
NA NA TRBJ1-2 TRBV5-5 CASSHLDGQSAGYTF
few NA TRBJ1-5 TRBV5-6 CASSLGGLSGSRDQHF